Shown below are 27 T cell receptor beta chains from a single sample sequenced in a study of T cells in Graves' hyperthyroidism and ophthalmopathy. What was amplified from RNA transcripts were TCR beta CDR3 regions. Using the HTBI primer set, a first-round RT-PCR was run on the TCR CDR3. TCRdb re-derived calls from the multiplex PCR reads in MiXCR, one entry per CDR3 protein. The data show roughly 800,000 distinct CDR3 sequences, approximately 40% seen once. The source material was blood. The source of these receptors is a man aged 18 to 30 with Graves' hyperthyroidism.

This chain connects TRBV10-3 to TRBJ1-5; D is possibly TRBD1 (5 bases). The CDR3 length is 14 residues. V lost 10 bases and J 3 bases, leaving 16 bases between the germline ends. CDR1 is ENHRY, CDR2 SYGVKD, per germline. CDR3 protein: CASREVGDNQPQHF. In DNA, the CDR3 is TGTGCCAGCAGGGAAGTCGGGGACAATCAGCCCCAGCATTTT.

Details on this clonotype: A read error may explain this, as a much larger clone is one base away. The chain is built from TRBV19 and TRBJ1-1, with 9 bases lining up with TRBD1. This CDR3 is 15 amino acids long. From germline, CDR1 is LNHDA and CDR2 SQIVND (reference sequence). The CDR3 sequence is CASSSFGQGKTGAFF. In nucleotides, the CDR3 is TGTGCCAGTAGTTCTTTTGGACAGGGGAAGACTGGAGCTTTCTTT. Full variable domain (remainder filled in from reference TRBV19 and TRBJ1-1): DGGITQSPKYLFRKEGQNVTLSCEQNLNHDAMYWYRQDPGQGLRLIYYSQIVNDFQKGDIAEGYSVSREKKESFPLTVTSAQKNPTAFYLCASSSFGQGKTGAFFGQGTRLTVV.

V and J are TRBV29-1 and TRBJ1-3; no definite D call. The CDR3 has 14 residues. The germline gives CDR1 SQVTM, CDR2 ANQGSEA. Trimming removed 4 bases at V and 0 bases at J, with 10 bases between. CDR3 residues: CSVGEQLSGNTIYF. As DNA, the CDR3 is TGCAGCGTTGGAGAACAGCTCTCTGGAAACACCATATATTTT. Full variable domain (remainder filled in from reference TRBV29-1 and TRBJ1-3): SAVISQKPSRDICQRGTSLTIQCQVDSQVTMMFWYRQQPGQSLTLIATANQGSEATYESGFVIDKFPISRPNLTFSTLTVSNMSPEDSSIYLCSVGEQLSGNTIYFGEGSWLTVV.

Ten or more counts support this clonotype. This chain connects TRBV7-9 to TRBJ1-1; D ambiguous. The CDR3 consists of 13 residues. Germline V gives CDR1 SEHNR, CDR2 FQNEAQ (reference sequence). Trimming took 4 bases from V and 5 from J, leaving 11 bases between them. The CDR3 bases are TGTGCCAGCAGCTCAGACTTGTGGACTGAAGCTTTCTTT. Protein: CASSSDLWTEAFF.

This clonotype was counted at least ten times. The chain couples TRBV6-1 to TRBJ2-7; 8 nucleotides agree with TRBD1. The CDR3 sequence is 15 residues long. The ends lost 9 bases at V and 4 bases at J; junction bases unmatched: 14. Germline V gene sequence: CDR1 MNHNS, CDR2 SASEGT. The CDR3 here is CASELTQGASYEQYF. CDR3 DNA: TGTGCCAGTGAACTTACCCAGGGGGCGTCGTACGAGCAGTACTTC.

In the case of this clonotype: This may be a read error, as it is one base from a much larger clone. This chain connects TRBV2 to TRBJ1-1; no clear D gene. This CDR3 contains 11 residues. V lost 8 bases and J lost 8, with 12 bases in between. Germline-derived CDR1 and CDR2 are SNHLY and FYNNEI. The CDR3 here is CASLAVTEAFF. CDR3 coding DNA: TGTGCCAGCTTAGCCGTGACAGAAGCTTTCTTT. Supplemented by reference TRBV2 and TRBJ1-1, the full variable domain reads EPEVTQTPSHQVTQMGQEVILRCVPISNHLYFYWYRQILGQKVEFLVSFYNNEISEKSEIFDDQFSVERPDGSNFTLKIRSTKLEDSAMYFCASLAVTEAFFGQGTRLTVV.

This clonotype turned up a few times. The chain employs TRBV5-8 and TRBJ2-2; D may match TRBD1 or TRBD2 (5 bases each). Trimming removed 2 bases at V and 6 bases at J, with 8 bases between. There are 13 residues in the CDR3. Germline V CDR1 and CDR2: SGHTS, YDEGEE. The CDR3 nucleotides read TGTGCCAGCAGCTTAATGGGGGCCGGGGAGCTGTTTTTT. It yields the protein CASSLMGAGELFF.

This clonotype appeared many times. The rearrangement uses TRBV24-1 and TRBJ1-1; D not certain. The germline V and J ends were trimmed by 12 bases and 1 base, with 14 bases remaining between them. Germline V CDR1 and CDR2: KGHDR, SFDVKD. The CDR3 consists of 13 residues. The CDR3 loop reads CAPQRRENTEAFF. In nucleotides, the CDR3 is TGTGCCCCCCAACGGAGGGAGAACACTGAAGCTTTCTTT.

This clonotype has at least ten counts. The J gene is TRBJ1-5, the V gene TRBV12-3 or TRBV12-4, with unresolved D. The ends were cut back, 6 bases at V and 0 bases at J, with 9 bases in the middle. The CDR3 is 14 amino acids. Here the CDR3 reads CASRSQISNQPQHF. In DNA form, the CDR3 reads TGTGCCAGCAGATCACAGATTAGCAATCAGCCCCAGCATTTT.

The genes are TRBV7-9 and TRBJ2-2; 8 bases align to TRBD2. V shed 3 bases, J shed 6 bases, and the junction held 3 bases outside the gene matches. The CDR3 contains 14 residues. The germline CDR1 and CDR2 sequences are SEHNR and FQNEAQ (reference sequence). This CDR3 is CASSLGLGSGELFF. Here the CDR3 DNA reads TGTGCCAGCAGCTTGGGACTAGGATCCGGGGAGCTGTTTTTT.

The chain joins TRBV2 to TRBJ2-2, with 9 bases identical to TRBD1. Per the germline V gene, CDR1 is SNHLY and CDR2 is FYNNEI. J lost 8 bases, V lost 5 bases, and 6 bases had no gene match. There are 14 residues in the CDR3. In DNA, the CDR3 is TGTGCCAGCAGTTTATCGGGACAGGGTGGGGAGCTGTTTTTT. This sequence encodes CASSLSGQGGELFF.

Details on this clonotype: One end of the junction does not line up with germline, which may come from a read error. V gene TRBV6-1 combines with J gene TRBJ1-4, with 7 bases that match TRBD1. The CDR3 has 12 amino acids. In germline, CDR1 is MNHNS, CDR2 SASEGT. CDR3 amino acids: CASSYQGDKLFF. The CDR3 nucleotides are TGTGCCAGCAGTTACCAGGGGGACAAACTATTTTTT.

The rearrangement joins TRBV19 to TRBJ1-5; 7 positions match TRBD1. CDR3 length equals 17 residues. Per germline, CDR1 LNHDA and CDR2 SQIVND (reference sequence). Trimming cost V 9 bases and J 4 bases; bases outside gene matches: 18. The CDR3 DNA reads TGTGCCAGCAGCTCTTCCTCCGGGACAGAGGGTAATCAGCCCCAGCATTTT. Protein sequence: CASSSSSGTEGNQPQHF.

CDR3 in DNA: TGTGCCAGCAGTCTTTCCGCAGGCGGCCAAGAGACCCAGTACTTC. This codes for CASSLSAGGQETQYF. The gene calls are TRBV7-2 and TRBJ2-5; no clear D. This CDR3 has 15 residues. V was pared by 6 bases and J by 1 base, with 15 bases between. From germline, CDR1 is SGHTA and CDR2 FQGNSA.

This clonotype was seen ten or more times. The V call is TRBV10-2, the J call TRBJ1-5; D gene ambiguous. Trimming cost V 2 bases and J 7 bases, with 6 bases left between them. Germline assignment: CDR1 WSHSY and CDR2 SAAADI. This CDR3 is built from 12 residues. DNA of the CDR3: TGCGCCAGCAGTGAGGGCCAGCAGCCCCAGCATTTT. Residues: CASSEGQQPQHF.

As concerns this clonotype: The germline gene is not matched at one end of the junction; a read error may be the cause. This chain links TRBV7-6 with TRBJ1-6, with no clear D. The CDR3 is 15 amino acids. Looked up from germline, CDR1 is SGHVS and CDR2 is FNYEAQ. CDR3: CASSLGPGTTSPLHF. CDR3 sequence (DNA): TGTGCCAGCAGTTTAGGTCCGGGTACGACTTCACCCCTCCACTTT.

The chain uses TRBV7-6 and TRBJ2-5; 12 bases match TRBD2. The CDR3 covers 17 residues. The germline CDR1 and CDR2 sequences are SGHVS and FNYEAQ. The V and J ends lost 5 bases and 2 bases, in that order; junction bases with no gene match: 9. The CDR3 nucleotides are TGTGCCAGCAGCCCTCTAGCGGGGGGGTCCCAACAAGAGACCCAGTACTTC. This gives the protein CASSPLAGGSQQETQYF.

Ten or more counts support this clonotype. V usage is TRBV2 and J usage is TRBJ1-1, with D perhaps TRBD1 (6 bases). V was shortened by 0 bases and J by 5 bases, with 13 bases between the two germline ends. The CDR3 has 15 residues. The germline CDR1 and CDR2 sequences are SNHLY and FYNNEI. CDR3 sequence: CASSEARGRGTEAFF. Written as DNA, the CDR3 is TGTGCCAGCAGTGAAGCACGGGGTAGGGGGACTGAAGCTTTCTTT.

This clonotype was recorded a few times. The V gene is TRBV2, the J gene TRBJ2-3; D remains unclear. Trimming shortened V by 6 bases and J by 5 bases, and 18 bases separated the two germline ends. This CDR3 has 15 amino acids. Per the germline V gene, CDR1 is SNHLY and CDR2 is FYNNEI. In DNA form, the CDR3 reads TGTGCCAGCAGGCCGGAGCCCGGCGTCCGAGATACGCAGTATTTT. This gives the protein CASRPEPGVRDTQYF.

The J gene is TRBJ1-1, the V gene TRBV12-3 or TRBV12-4; tentatively, D is TRBD1 (5 bases). V lost 4 bases and J lost 6, with 15 bases in between. The CDR3 loop spans 14 amino acids. The CDR3 DNA reads TGTGCCAGCAGTTCCGAGGGCCGAGGGGCTGAAGCTTTCTTT. As protein: CASSSEGRGAEAFF.

The V and J genes are TRBV7-3 and TRBJ1-2, with D maybe TRBD1 (5 bases). The CDR3 is 13 amino acids. V was pared by 5 bases and J by 9 bases, with 16 bases between. Germline V gene lookup returns CDR1 SGHTA and CDR2 FQGTGA. CDR3 loop: CASSRDRSESYTF. CDR3 nucleotide sequence: TGTGCCAGCAGCCGGGACCGCTCCGAGAGCTACACCTTC.

This clonotype showed up many times. The chain employs TRBV29-1 and TRBJ2-7; maybe TRBD2 (6 bases). The V gene lost 6 bases and the J gene lost 4 bases, with 19 bases spanning the gap. CDR1 SQVTM and CDR2 ANQGSEA come from the germline V gene. The CDR3 extends over 14 amino acids. The CDR3 loop reads CSVVTGTDYYEQYF. CDR3 bases: TGCAGCGTAGTGACCGGGACTGATTATTACGAGCAGTACTTC.

A few counts support this clonotype. The chain has TRBV5-8 and TRBJ1-3; 10 nucleotides agree with TRBD1. J gave up 4 bases and V 9 bases, and 7 bases lay outside the gene matches. CDR3 length equals 14 residues. Looked up from germline, CDR1 is SGHTS and CDR2 is YDEGEE. The chain's CDR3 is CATEGTGDGNTIYF. CDR3 coding DNA: TGTGCCACCGAGGGGACAGGGGACGGAAACACCATATATTTT.

This rearrangement joins TRBV9 to TRBJ1-5; possibly TRBD1 for D (6 bases). This CDR3 comprises 15 residues. Germline values: CDR1 SGDLS, CDR2 YYNGEE. The ends were cut back, 6 bases at V and 4 bases at J, with 17 bases in the middle. The CDR3 coding sequence is TGTGCCAGCACCCGACGCCGGGACACTAATCAGCCCCAGCATTTT. This translates into CASTRRRDTNQPQHF.

The chain carries TRBV2 and TRBJ1-2; D might be TRBD1 (5 bases). The CDR3 contains 16 residues. Germline assignment: CDR1 SNHLY and CDR2 FYNNEI. The V and J ends lost 10 bases and 2 bases respectively, with 23 bases between them. In nucleotides, the CDR3 is TGTGCCATCCAGCGGGCACCCTCTGGGGCCAACTATGGCTACACCTTC. As protein: CAIQRAPSGANYGYTF. The full variable domain, in which reference TRBV2 and TRBJ1-2 provide the parts outside the CDR3, is EPEVTQTPSHQVTQMGQEVILRCVPISNHLYFYWYRQILGQKVEFLVSFYNNEISEKSEIFDDQFSVERPDGSNFTLKIRSTKLEDSAMYFCAIQRAPSGANYGYTFGSGTRLTVV.

This clonotype has just a few counts. This chain links TRBV7-9 with TRBJ2-5; 7 nucleotides agree with TRBD1. CDR1 SEHNR and CDR2 FQNEAQ come from the germline V gene (reference sequence). V was clipped by 1 base and J by 4 bases; unmatched bases: 15. This CDR3 region has 18 residues. The CDR3 DNA follows: TGTGCCAGCAGCTTAGATCCGATCGCGGACCCAGGGGGAGAGACCCAGTACTTC. Its protein is CASSLDPIADPGGETQYF.

V and J are TRBV15 and TRBJ1-4; TRBD1 agrees at 7 bases. Looked up from germline, CDR1 is LNHNV and CDR2 is YYDKDF (reference sequence). This CDR3 is built from 15 residues. Losses at the gene ends were 0 bases for V and 7 bases for J; bases not matched to a gene: 5. DNA of the CDR3: TGTGCCACCAGCAGAGATACCAGGGGGACTGAAAAACTGTTTTTT. Translation gives CATSRDTRGTEKLFF.